The clone carrying this T cell receptor (beta chain) showed up just a few times. The data are from a study of early T cells in non-severe SARS-CoV-2 infection. Study context: Sequenced material consisted of bulk RNA (from unsorted whole blood), and chains were unpaired.

Individually, cDNA molecules had unique molecular identifiers attached to them. TCRdb ran MiXCR on the 5' RACE reads and lists one entry per CDR3 protein. The table has tens of thousands of distinct CDR3 sequences, 8.5% to 10% seen once; the top ten hold around 3.6%. With 5 bases removed from V and 0 bases from J, the gap between germline ends came to 11 bases. This CDR3 has 15 residues. The germline V gene encodes CDR1 MNHEY and CDR2 SMNVEV (reference sequence). The sample consisted of whole blood, taken at baseline. The rearrangement uses TRBV27 and TRBJ2-1; D gene ambiguous. The TCR was taken from an adult who was a healthcare worker with PCR-confirmed SARS-CoV-2 infection or an uninfected control (not recorded which). The CDR3 DNA sequence: TGTGCCAGCAGTAGGATCCAGCTCTCCTACAATGAGCAGTTCTTC. It yields the protein CASSRIQLSYNEQFF.